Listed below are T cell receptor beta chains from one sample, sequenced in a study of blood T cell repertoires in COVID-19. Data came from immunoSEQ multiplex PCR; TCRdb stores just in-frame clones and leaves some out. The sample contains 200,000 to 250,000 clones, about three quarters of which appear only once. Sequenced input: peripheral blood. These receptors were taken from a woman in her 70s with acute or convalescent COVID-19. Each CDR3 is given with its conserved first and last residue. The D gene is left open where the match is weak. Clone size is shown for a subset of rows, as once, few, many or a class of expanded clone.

CDR3nt: TGTGCCAGCAGCCCAATTAGGGGGACAGGGGCTGAAGCTTTCTTT
CDR3aa: CASSPIRGTGAEAFF
abundance: .
v_gene: TRBV11-2
j_gene: TRBJ1-1
d_gene: TRBD1
len: 15

CDR3nt: TGTGCCAGCAGTTTATCAGGAGGGCTGAACACTGAAGCTTTCTTT
CDR3aa: CASSLSGGLNTEAFF
abundance: few
v_gene: TRBV28
j_gene: TRBJ1-1
d_gene: .
len: 15

CDR3nt: TGCGCCAGCAGCTTGGGCGGGAGCACTGAAGCTTTCTTT
CDR3aa: CASSLGGSTEAFF
abundance: few
v_gene: TRBV5-1
j_gene: TRBJ1-1
d_gene: .
len: 13

CDR3nt: TGTGCCAGCAGCTTAGCGGAAATGTACAGGGTGATCTCTGGAAACACCATATATTTT
CDR3aa: CASSLAEMYRVISGNTIYF
abundance: .
v_gene: TRBV7-8
j_gene: TRBJ1-3
d_gene: .
len: 19

CDR3nt: TGTGCCAGCAGCGAAAGCGGGGGCACCTACAATGAGCAGTTCTTC
CDR3aa: CASSESGGTYNEQFF
abundance: .
v_gene: TRBV9
j_gene: TRBJ2-1
d_gene: TRBD2
len: 15

CDR3nt: TGTGCCAGCAGTGAATATGGGGGGTATAATGAAAAACTGTTTTTT
CDR3aa: CASSEYGGYNEKLFF
abundance: .
v_gene: TRBV25-1
j_gene: TRBJ1-4
d_gene: .
len: 15

CDR3nt: TGTGCCAGCAGTTTCCCAGGAGGGATCCAGCATTTT
CDR3aa: CASSFPGGIQHF
abundance: .
v_gene: TRBV28
j_gene: TRBJ1-5
d_gene: .
len: 12

CDR3nt: TGTGCCAGCAGCTTAGACGGAGCAGATACGCAGTATTTT
CDR3aa: CASSLDGADTQYF
abundance: .
v_gene: TRBV7-9
j_gene: TRBJ2-3
d_gene: .
len: 13

CDR3nt: TGCGCCAGCAAACCGGAACAGAGAATGAACACTGAAGCTTTCTTT
CDR3aa: CASKPEQRMNTEAFF
abundance: .
v_gene: TRBV5-1
j_gene: TRBJ1-1
d_gene: .
len: 15

CDR3nt: TGTGCCAGCAATTGGGACAGGGGCCATTCCAGCAATCAGCCCCAGCATTTT
CDR3aa: CASNWDRGHSSNQPQHF
abundance: .
v_gene: TRBV6-7
j_gene: TRBJ1-5
d_gene: TRBD1
len: 17

CDR3nt: TGTGCCAGCAGTTCAATAGCGGGAGGCTCAGATACGCAGTATTTT
CDR3aa: CASSSIAGGSDTQYF
abundance: .
v_gene: TRBV27
j_gene: TRBJ2-3
d_gene: TRBD2
len: 15

CDR3nt: TGCGCCAGCAGCTTGGTAACACCCCTCAGAGGGTACAATGAGCAGTTCTTC
CDR3aa: CASSLVTPLRGYNEQFF
abundance: .
v_gene: TRBV5-1
j_gene: TRBJ2-1
d_gene: .
len: 17

CDR3nt: TGTGCCAGCAGTTTCCCCGGGACAGGGGGCCACTATGGCTACACCTTC
CDR3aa: CASSFPGTGGHYGYTF
abundance: .
v_gene: TRBV28
j_gene: TRBJ1-2
d_gene: TRBD1
len: 16

CDR3nt: TGTGCCAGCAGCTCCTTGGGAGGGGACGGAAACACCATATATTTT
CDR3aa: CASSSLGGDGNTIYF
abundance: .
v_gene: TRBV7-2
j_gene: TRBJ1-3
d_gene: .
len: 15

CDR3nt: TGTGCCAGCGCCCGACTAGCAGGACGGGAGCAGTACTTC
CDR3aa: CASARLAGREQYF
abundance: .
v_gene: TRBV27
j_gene: TRBJ2-7
d_gene: TRBD2
len: 13

CDR3nt: TGCAGTGCTAGCACAGGGAGGCAGTTCTTC
CDR3aa: CSASTGRQFF
abundance: few
v_gene: TRBV20-1
j_gene: TRBJ2-1
d_gene: .
len: 10

CDR3nt: TGTGCCAGCTCACCAACGGGAGTGGTCACCGGGGAGCTGTTTTTT
CDR3aa: CASSPTGVVTGELFF
abundance: .
v_gene: TRBV18
j_gene: TRBJ2-2
d_gene: .
len: 15

CDR3nt: TGTGCCAGCAGCAAAACGAGGCGCGTTTCTATGCGACAGTATTTT
CDR3aa: CASSKTRRVSMRQYF
abundance: .
v_gene: TRBV21-1
j_gene: TRBJ2-3
d_gene: .
len: 15

CDR3nt: TGTGCCAGCAGCCCCACTAGCGTTGGGGATACGCAGTATTTT
CDR3aa: CASSPTSVGDTQYF
abundance: once
v_gene: TRBV6-5
j_gene: TRBJ2-3
d_gene: TRBD2
len: 14

CDR3nt: TGTGCCAGCAGCCCCCCTAGCGGGCTATCCTACGAGCAGTACTTC
CDR3aa: CASSPPSGLSYEQYF
abundance: few
v_gene: TRBV9
j_gene: TRBJ2-7
d_gene: TRBD2
len: 15

CDR3nt: TGTGCCAGCAGCGTAGTTACAGGGGGCTCGGGTGGCTACACCTTC
CDR3aa: CASSVVTGGSGGYTF
abundance: .
v_gene: TRBV9
j_gene: TRBJ1-2
d_gene: TRBD1
len: 15

CDR3nt: TGTGCCAGCCAGGGTTACACCGGGGAGCTGTTTTTT
CDR3aa: CASQGYTGELFF
abundance: .
v_gene: TRBV6-5
j_gene: TRBJ2-2
d_gene: .
len: 12

CDR3nt: TGTGCCAGCAGCCAAGGGGCTAGCGGGGGGCCTTACAATGAGCAGTTCTTC
CDR3aa: CASSQGASGGPYNEQFF
abundance: once
v_gene: TRBV4-2
j_gene: TRBJ2-1
d_gene: TRBD2
len: 17

CDR3nt: TGTGCCAGCTCACCAGACAGGGTCCATGGCTACACCTTC
CDR3aa: CASSPDRVHGYTF
abundance: .
v_gene: TRBV18
j_gene: TRBJ1-2
d_gene: TRBD1
len: 13

CDR3nt: TGTGCCAGCAGCTTGGAGACTGGCACAGATACGCAGTATTTT
CDR3aa: CASSLETGTDTQYF
abundance: .
v_gene: TRBV5-4
j_gene: TRBJ2-3
d_gene: .
len: 14

CDR3nt: TGTGCCAGCAGCGAGGGACTAGCGGAACACAATGAGCAGTTCTTC
CDR3aa: CASSEGLAEHNEQFF
abundance: .
v_gene: TRBV9
j_gene: TRBJ2-1
d_gene: TRBD2
len: 15

CDR3nt: TGTGCCAGCAGCCAAGTGCGCGGAGCTTACAATGAGCAGTTCTTC
CDR3aa: CASSQVRGAYNEQFF
abundance: .
v_gene: TRBV3-1/TRBV3-2
j_gene: TRBJ2-1
d_gene: .
len: 15

CDR3nt: TGTGCCAGCTCACCAACAGGGATTACAGGAAACACCATATATTTT
CDR3aa: CASSPTGITGNTIYF
abundance: .
v_gene: TRBV18
j_gene: TRBJ1-3
d_gene: .
len: 15

CDR3nt: TGTGCCAGCAGTTTGTATAGCCGTGAAAAACTGTTTTTT
CDR3aa: CASSLYSREKLFF
abundance: once
v_gene: TRBV28
j_gene: TRBJ1-4
d_gene: .
len: 13

CDR3nt: TGTGCCACCAGCAGAGTAGGACAACTGAGCCAAGAGACCCAGTACTTC
CDR3aa: CATSRVGQLSQETQYF
abundance: few
v_gene: TRBV15
j_gene: TRBJ2-5
d_gene: .
len: 16

CDR3nt: TGTGCCAGCAGCTTAACAGGGGGTTCTTCTGGGGCCAACGTCCTGACTTTC
CDR3aa: CASSLTGGSSGANVLTF
abundance: .
v_gene: TRBV11-2
j_gene: TRBJ2-6
d_gene: TRBD1
len: 17

CDR3nt: TGTGCCATCAGTGAAGGGACAGCCTTTGAAGCTTTCTTT
CDR3aa: CAISEGTAFEAFF
abundance: .
v_gene: TRBV10-3
j_gene: TRBJ1-1
d_gene: TRBD1
len: 13

CDR3nt: TGTGCCAGCAGCCGTCATCCGGGACAGGGACTTGGAAAGCTGTTTTTT
CDR3aa: CASSRHPGQGLGKLFF
abundance: few
v_gene: TRBV3-1/TRBV3-2
j_gene: TRBJ1-4
d_gene: TRBD1
len: 16

CDR3nt: TGTGCCAGCAGTTCCCCCCGGGGGGGGAGGGAGACCCAGTACTTC
CDR3aa: CASSSPRGGRETQYF
abundance: .
v_gene: TRBV6-6
j_gene: TRBJ2-5
d_gene: TRBD2
len: 15

CDR3nt: TGCAGCGTTGAAGAGGTAGCGGGGAGAGGGGCCAATGAGCAGTTCTTC
CDR3aa: CSVEEVAGRGANEQFF
abundance: many
v_gene: TRBV29-1
j_gene: TRBJ2-1
d_gene: TRBD2
len: 16

CDR3nt: TGTGCCAGTAGACAGGGAGACAATGAGCAGTTCTTC
CDR3aa: CASRQGDNEQFF
abundance: .
v_gene: TRBV7-9
j_gene: TRBJ2-1
d_gene: TRBD1
len: 12

CDR3nt: TGTGCCAGCAGCGTAGTGGGCAGCTTCTCTGGGGCCAACGTCCTGACTTTC
CDR3aa: CASSVVGSFSGANVLTF
abundance: .
v_gene: TRBV9
j_gene: TRBJ2-6
d_gene: .
len: 17

CDR3nt: TGTGCCAGCAGTGTTAGGGACTACCTGTACAATGAGCAGTTCTTC
CDR3aa: CASSVRDYLYNEQFF
abundance: .
v_gene: TRBV27
j_gene: TRBJ2-1
d_gene: TRBD2
len: 15

CDR3nt: TGCGCCAGCAGCTTGGCGGGAGACAGCTCTGGGGCCAACGTCCTGACTTTC
CDR3aa: CASSLAGDSSGANVLTF
abundance: .
v_gene: TRBV5-1
j_gene: TRBJ2-6
d_gene: .
len: 17

CDR3nt: TGTGCCAGCAGCTTAGTCCCTAGCGTCAACTACGAGCAGTACTTC
CDR3aa: CASSLVPSVNYEQYF
abundance: .
v_gene: TRBV7-2
j_gene: TRBJ2-7
d_gene: .
len: 15

CDR3nt: TGTGCCAGCAGCCCTCGATCTGGGACTAGCGGGACAGATACGCAGTATTTT
CDR3aa: CASSPRSGTSGTDTQYF
abundance: many
v_gene: TRBV4-2
j_gene: TRBJ2-3
d_gene: TRBD2
len: 17

CDR3nt: TGTGCCAGCAGCACGGAAGAGACCCAGTACTTC
CDR3aa: CASSTEETQYF
abundance: .
v_gene: TRBV7-6
j_gene: TRBJ2-5
d_gene: .
len: 11

CDR3nt: TGTGCCAGTAGTATGGGGTCAGTAGACAGCTCCTACGAGCAGTACTTC
CDR3aa: CASSMGSVDSSYEQYF
abundance: .
v_gene: TRBV19
j_gene: TRBJ2-7
d_gene: .
len: 16

CDR3nt: TGTGCCAGCAGTCGACTGGCTAGCGGAACCTACGAGCAGTACTTC
CDR3aa: CASSRLASGTYEQYF
abundance: .
v_gene: TRBV2
j_gene: TRBJ2-7
d_gene: TRBD2
len: 15

CDR3nt: TGCAGCGTTGACGAGGGGGCTCTTAACTATGGCTACACCTTC
CDR3aa: CSVDEGALNYGYTF
abundance: .
v_gene: TRBV29-1
j_gene: TRBJ1-2
d_gene: TRBD1
len: 14

CDR3nt: TGTGCCAGCAGTGAAGGACAGGAGCAGTACTTC
CDR3aa: CASSEGQEQYF
abundance: .
v_gene: TRBV6-1
j_gene: TRBJ2-7
d_gene: .
len: 11

CDR3nt: TGTGCCAGCAGCTTGGCCGGGACAACTACGAGGGACACTGAAGCTTTCTTT
CDR3aa: CASSLAGTTTRDTEAFF
abundance: .
v_gene: TRBV5-5
j_gene: TRBJ1-1
d_gene: .
len: 17